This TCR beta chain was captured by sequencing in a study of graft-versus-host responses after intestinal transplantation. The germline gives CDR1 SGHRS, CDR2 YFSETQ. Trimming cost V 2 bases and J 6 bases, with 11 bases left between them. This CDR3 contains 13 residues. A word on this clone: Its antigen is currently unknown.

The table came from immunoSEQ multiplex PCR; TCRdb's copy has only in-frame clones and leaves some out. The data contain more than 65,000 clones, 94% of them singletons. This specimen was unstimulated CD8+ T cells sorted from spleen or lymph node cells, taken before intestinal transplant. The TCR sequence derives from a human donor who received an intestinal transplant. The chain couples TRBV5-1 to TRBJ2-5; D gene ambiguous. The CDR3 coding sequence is TGCGCCAGCAGCTTTGAATATTTACAGACCCAGTACTTC. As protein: CASSFEYLQTQYF.